The next 32 T cell receptor beta chains were all read from a single sample in a study of blood T cells in healthy people across ages. Primed by a sample-barcoded 5' primer and a J-beta primer mix, a second PCR proceeded for 7 to 11 cycles. MiXCR, applied by TCRdb to the 5' RACE reads, yields one record per CDR3 protein. The data show about 650,000 distinct CDR3 sequences, around 52% seen once. Sequencing was done on a sample of blood. The receptors derive from a woman older than 75 in good health.

Concerning this clonotype: Possible read error: a much larger clone is one base away. This rearrangement joins TRBV6-4 to TRBJ2-1; 8 bases match TRBD1. The germline V gene encodes CDR1 MRHNA and CDR2 SNTAGT. The CDR3 length is 15 residues. J lost 3 bases, V lost 10 bases, and 11 bases had no gene match. CDR3 sequence reads: CANSQGQGRYNEQFF. In nucleotides, the CDR3 is TGTGCCAACAGCCAAGGACAGGGCCGCTACAATGAGCAGTTCTTC.

The V and J genes are TRBV3-1 and TRBJ2-7; D may be TRBD1 or TRBD2 (5 bases each). This CDR3 contains 14 residues. V dropped 1 base and J dropped 3 bases, with 10 bases sitting between them. Germline loops: CDR1 LGHDT, CDR2 YNNKEL (reference sequence). CDR3 sequence (DNA): TGTGCCAGCAGCCAAGCGGCAGGGAGCTACGAGCAGTACTTC. Translated: CASSQAAGSYEQYF.

This clonotype has at least ten counts. A much more abundant neighbour one base away suggests this may be a read error. The chain recombines TRBV12-3 or TRBV12-4 with TRBJ2-7, with 10 nucleotides matching TRBD2. The CDR3 is 14 amino acids. V lost 6 bases, J lost 6 bases, and 8 bases stayed unmatched. CDR3 coding DNA: TGTGCCAGCAGAGGACGAGCGGGAGGGGCCGAGCAGTACTTC. It is translated as CASRGRAGGAEQYF.

This clonotype was counted a single time. The chain combines TRBV5-1 with TRBJ1-2, with D perhaps matching TRBD1 (6 bases). This CDR3 region has 16 residues. Between the trimmed V and J ends, which lost 3 bases and 2 bases, there was a span of 17 bases. The germline V gene has CDR1 SGHRS and CDR2 YFSETQ. Here the CDR3 reads CASSSRPLQGNYGYTF. The CDR3 DNA reads TGCGCCAGCAGCTCCCGACCTCTTCAGGGGAACTATGGCTACACCTTC.

This clonotype came up a few times. The V call is TRBV5-1, the J call TRBJ1-2, with a weak D call TRBD1 (5 bases). Per the germline V gene, CDR1 is SGHRS and CDR2 is YFSETQ. V lost 2 bases to trimming and J lost 8 bases, with 10 bases between them. This CDR3 spans 12 amino acids. The DNA for the CDR3 is TGCGCCAGCAGCTTCGAGGGGCTCGGCTACACCTTC. Translating gives CASSFEGLGYTF.

The V call is TRBV15, the J call TRBJ2-7; D is possibly TRBD2 (7 bases). V was cut by 1 base and J by 2 bases, with 15 bases left in between. Looked up from germline, CDR1 is LNHNV and CDR2 is YYDKDF (reference sequence). The CDR3 has 16 amino acids. The CDR3 protein is CATSRVSGGNPYEQYF. DNA of the CDR3: TGTGCCACCAGCAGAGTTTCGGGGGGCAATCCCTACGAGCAGTACTTC.

The chain recombines TRBV29-1 with TRBJ1-2; D is unclear. The CDR3 consists of 11 residues. Germline CDR1 and CDR2: SQVTM and ANQGSEA. Deletions cut 7 bases from V and 0 bases from J, with 6 bases between. The CDR3 nucleotides are TGCAGCGCGGAACCTAACTATGGCTACACCTTC. It codes for CSAEPNYGYTF. Full variable domain (missing parts from reference TRBV29-1 and TRBJ1-2): SAVISQKPSRDICQRGTSLTIQCQVDSQVTMMFWYRQQPGQSLTLIATANQGSEATYESGFVIDKFPISRPNLTFSTLTVSNMSPEDSSIYLCSAEPNYGYTFGSGTRLTVV.

The chain couples TRBV20-1 to TRBJ1-1; D is ambiguous. Deletions cut 3 bases from V and 7 bases from J, with 15 bases between. The CDR3 sequence is 13 residues long. CDR1 and CDR2 (germline): DFQATT, SNEGSKA (reference sequence). CDR3 bases: TGCAGTGCTAGTATCGGCAGCGACGGTGAAGCTTTCTTT. The encoded protein is CSASIGSDGEAFF.

This clonotype was observed a handful of times. This sequence joins TRBV3-1 and TRBJ1-6; D may be TRBD1 (6 bases). V was pared by 2 bases and J by 7 bases, with 9 bases between. The V gene's germline CDR1 is LGHDT and CDR2 YNNKEL (reference sequence). This CDR3 comprises 14 residues. CDR3 amino acids: CASSQRQENSPLHF. The DNA of the CDR3 is TGTGCCAGCAGCCAACGACAGGAGAATTCACCCCTCCACTTT.

V is TRBV29-1 and J is TRBJ2-5; tentative D call: TRBD1 (6 bases). Germline V gene data show CDR1 as SQVTM and CDR2 as ANQGSEA. The CDR3 spans 11 residues. The germline V and J ends were trimmed by 7 bases and 11 bases, with 17 bases remaining between them. CDR3 coding DNA: TGCAGCGCAACACAGGGTGGAGAGCAGTACTTC. Amino acids: CSATQGGEQYF.

The V gene is TRBV2, the J gene TRBJ2-1, with a possible D match to TRBD2 (6 bases). CDR1 and CDR2 from the germline V gene are SNHLY and FYNNEI. V lost 5 bases and J lost 7, with 18 bases in between. The CDR3 contains 15 residues. The CDR3 region has the DNA TGTGCCAGCAGTCTCCGCGGAGGGGTTTGGAATGAGCAGTTCTTC. Residues: CASSLRGGVWNEQFF.

This clonotype was seen more than once but under ten times. The V call is TRBV4-2, the J call TRBJ2-6; tentative D call: TRBD1 (6 bases). Germline CDR1 and CDR2: LGHNA and YNFKEQ. The CDR3 sequence is 15 residues long. V lost 2 bases to trimming and J lost 2 bases, with 7 bases between them. Here the CDR3 DNA reads TGTGCCAGCAGCCAATCAGGGGCTGGGGCCAACGTCCTGACTTTC. Translated: CASSQSGAGANVLTF.

In its sample, this clonotype was seen many times. The rearrangement joins TRBV5-1 to TRBJ2-1; D is ambiguous. Trimming took 0 bases from V and 2 from J, leaving 12 bases between them. Germline V lookup: CDR1 SGHRS, CDR2 YFSETQ. This CDR3 comprises 16 residues. Here the CDR3 DNA reads TGCGCCAGCAGCTTGGATGGAGTAAATGCCTACAATGAGCAGTTCTTC. Amino acid sequence: CASSLDGVNAYNEQFF.

Details on this clonotype: This may come from a read error, since a much larger clone is one base off. This sequence joins TRBV9 and TRBJ1-2, with a possible D match to TRBD1 (5 bases). The CDR3 is made up of 14 amino acids. Germline CDR1 is SGDLS and CDR2 is YYNGEE. V lost 0 bases and J lost 4, with 10 bases in between. DNA for the CDR3: TGTGCCAGCAGCGTAGCGGGACGAAGCTATGGCTACACCTTC. This gives the protein CASSVAGRSYGYTF.

This clonotype came up a few times. The chain joins TRBV12-3 or TRBV12-4 to TRBJ2-5; TRBD1 might be the D (6 bases). V lost 6 bases to trimming and J lost 0 bases, with 14 bases between them. This CDR3 region has 15 residues. The CDR3 here is CASSQLRDNQETQYF. For the CDR3, the DNA is TGTGCCAGCAGCCAACTCCGGGACAACCAAGAGACCCAGTACTTC.

The chain has TRBV20-1 and TRBJ1-2; 10 nucleotides align to TRBD1. Germline V gene sequence: CDR1 DFQATT, CDR2 SNEGSKA (reference sequence). The V segment lost 6 bases and the J segment 5 bases; nucleotides outside the gene matches: 12. The CDR3 extends over 15 amino acids. In nucleotides, the CDR3 is TGCAGTGCAAACTCCGGGACAGGGGCCGATTATGGCTACACCTTC. It yields the protein CSANSGTGADYGYTF.

This clonotype was recorded many times. The chain couples TRBV13 to TRBJ2-3; tentatively, D is TRBD2 (6 bases). Germline V CDR1 and CDR2: PRHDT, FYEKMQ (reference sequence). The CDR3 covers 15 residues. V was shortened by 3 bases and J by 0 bases, with 10 bases between the two germline ends. CDR3 loop: CASSFSGESTDTQYF. The CDR3 DNA is TGTGCCAGCAGCTTTTCGGGGGAGAGCACAGATACGCAGTATTTT.

The J gene is TRBJ1-4, the V gene TRBV15; no firm D call. CDR1 and CDR2 from the germline V gene are LNHNV and YYDKDF (reference sequence). Trimming cost V 3 bases and J 6 bases, with 14 bases left between them. The CDR3 is 15 residues long. This CDR3 reads CATSSFDEKDEKLFF. For the CDR3, the DNA is TGTGCCACCAGCAGCTTCGACGAGAAGGATGAAAAACTGTTTTTT.

To note about this clonotype: Given a much more abundant clone one base away, this may be a read error. The J gene is TRBJ2-1, the V gene TRBV2, with TRBD2 identical over 9 bases. The DNA end favors TRBJ2-7, so the J call may be wrong. The CDR3 has 15 residues. Germline CDR1 reads SNHLY; CDR2 reads FYNNEI. In DNA form, the CDR3 reads TGTGCCGGGGATAGCGGGAGCAGAACAAACGCTGAGCAGTACTTC. This gives the protein CAGDSGSRTNAEQYF.

This clonotype came up a few times. The chain couples TRBV29-1 to TRBJ2-1; D tentatively reads TRBD1 or TRBD2 (5 bases each). Germline CDR1 is SQVTM and CDR2 is ANQGSEA. V was trimmed by 0 bases and J by 13 bases, leaving 13 bases between them. The CDR3 runs to 12 residues. CDR3 nucleotides: TGCAGCGTTGAAGATCCGCCGGGACCCCAGTTCTTC. Translation gives CSVEDPPGPQFF.

The CDR3 here is CSARVQLMNTEAFF. The CDR3 nucleotides read TGCAGTGCTAGAGTTCAACTTATGAACACTGAAGCTTTCTTT. The V gene is TRBV20-1, the J gene TRBJ1-1; the D is unclear. In germline, CDR1 is DFQATT, CDR2 SNEGSKA (reference sequence). This CDR3 spans 14 amino acids. V was clipped by 1 base and J by 0 bases, with 9 bases between them.

The chain is built from TRBV6-2 or TRBV6-3 and TRBJ2-5; either TRBD1 or TRBD2 may fit D (6 bases each). The tail of the sequence fits TRBJ2-7 better, so the J call may be wrong. This CDR3 region has 15 residues. Germline assignment: CDR1 MNHEY and CDR2 SVGEGT. Written as DNA, the CDR3 is TGTGCCAGCAGTTACGGGAGGACAGAATTCTACGAGCAGTACTTC. Translation gives CASSYGRTEFYEQYF.

This rearrangement joins TRBV20-1 to TRBJ1-1; D uncertain. Trimming left V 0 bases short and J 0 bases short, with 5 bases between. Germline V gene sequence: CDR1 DFQATT, CDR2 SNEGSKA (reference sequence). The CDR3 is 13 residues long. The CDR3 spells CSARDAMNTEAFF. The CDR3 DNA reads TGCAGTGCTAGAGATGCCATGAACACTGAAGCTTTCTTT.

The chain recombines TRBV4-1 with TRBJ1-2; TRBD1 might be the D (5 bases). Germline V CDR1 and CDR2: MGHRA, YSYEKL. Trimming left V 4 bases short and J 0 bases short, with 12 bases between. The length of the CDR3 is 15 residues. CDR3 residues: CASSPATAANYGYTF. As DNA, the CDR3 is TGCGCCAGCAGCCCCGCGACAGCAGCTAACTATGGCTACACCTTC.

This clonotype was observed once. V is TRBV25-1 and J is TRBJ2-3; 7 bases line up with TRBD1. Trimming took 4 bases from V and 0 from J; bases not matched to a gene: 4. Germline CDR1 and CDR2: MGHDK and SYGVNS. The CDR3 is made up of 15 amino acids. CDR3 protein: CASSARDRSTDTQYF. The DNA of the CDR3 is TGTGCCAGCAGTGCGAGGGACAGAAGCACAGATACGCAGTATTTT.

The chain is built from TRBV7-3 and TRBJ2-1, with 8 bases matching TRBD2. The J segment lost 8 bases and the V segment lost 2 bases, leaving 8 bases of the junction unmatched. This CDR3 has 15 amino acids. Per germline, CDR1 SGHTA and CDR2 FQGTGA. This CDR3 reads CASSLAGGERDEQFF. The CDR3 DNA is TGTGCCAGCAGCTTAGCGGGAGGCGAACGTGATGAGCAGTTCTTC.

About this clonotype: A read error may be the cause here, since a much bigger clone is one base away. V usage is TRBV12-3 or TRBV12-4 and J usage is TRBJ2-1; 11 nucleotides agree with TRBD1. The CDR3 extends over 14 amino acids. The V gene end was trimmed by 5 bases and the J gene end by 12 bases; junction bases not matched to a gene: 9. The CDR3 spells CASSPDRGPYGQFF. CDR3 in DNA: TGTGCCAGCAGTCCGGACAGGGGGCCTTATGGGCAGTTCTTC.

Details on this clonotype: Possible read error: a much larger clone is one base away. The CDR3 is CSVSGGESYNKQFF. The CDR3 bases are TGCAGCGTGTCGGGGGGGGAATCCTACAATAAGCAGTTCTTC. The chain couples TRBV29-1 to TRBJ2-1, with TRBD2 identical over 8 bases. Germline V gene sequence: CDR1 SQVTM, CDR2 ANQGSEA. The CDR3 runs to 14 residues.

To note about this clonotype: A read error may explain this, as a much larger clone is one base away. This chain joins TRBV6-5 and TRBJ1-2, with a weak D call TRBD1 (5 bases). V lost 8 bases to trimming and J lost 6 bases, with 16 bases between them. Germline values: CDR1 MNHEY, CDR2 SVGAGI. The CDR3 spans 13 residues. CDR3 residues: CASGGGRLNGYTF. The CDR3 coding sequence is TGTGCCAGCGGGGGAGGCAGACTAAATGGCTACACCTTC.

J is TRBJ1-5 and V is TRBV4-1; D is unresolved. The ends were cut back, 0 bases at V and 3 bases at J, with 15 bases in the middle. CDR1 and CDR2 from the germline V gene are MGHRA and YSYEKL. The CDR3 is made up of 17 amino acids. CDR3 region: CASSQEDLLRPNQPQHF. CDR3 sequence (DNA): TGCGCCAGCAGCCAAGAAGATCTACTCAGACCCAATCAGCCCCAGCATTTT.

Turning to this clonotype: A much larger clone is a single base away; this may be a read error. The CDR3 DNA reads TGCAGTGCTAGCGGGACTAGCGGGAGGATCGTGGGCAATGAGCGGTTCTTC. Its protein is CSASGTSGRIVGNERFF. This rearrangement joins TRBV20-1 to TRBJ2-1; 15 nucleotides agree with TRBD2. The CDR3 length is 17 residues. Germline lookup yields CDR1 DFQATT and CDR2 SNEGSKA (reference sequence).

This clonotype was seen repeatedly, ten times or more. J is TRBJ2-3 and V is TRBV24-1, with D possibly being TRBD1 or TRBD2 (5 bases each). The CDR3 runs 17 residues. Germline loops: CDR1 KGHDR, CDR2 SFDVKD. V was trimmed by 3 bases and J by 2 bases, leaving 17 bases between them. Here the CDR3 DNA reads TGTGCCACCAGTGATCCCCCGGGGTTAGGGGACACAGATACGCAGTATTTT. Its protein product is CATSDPPGLGDTDTQYF.